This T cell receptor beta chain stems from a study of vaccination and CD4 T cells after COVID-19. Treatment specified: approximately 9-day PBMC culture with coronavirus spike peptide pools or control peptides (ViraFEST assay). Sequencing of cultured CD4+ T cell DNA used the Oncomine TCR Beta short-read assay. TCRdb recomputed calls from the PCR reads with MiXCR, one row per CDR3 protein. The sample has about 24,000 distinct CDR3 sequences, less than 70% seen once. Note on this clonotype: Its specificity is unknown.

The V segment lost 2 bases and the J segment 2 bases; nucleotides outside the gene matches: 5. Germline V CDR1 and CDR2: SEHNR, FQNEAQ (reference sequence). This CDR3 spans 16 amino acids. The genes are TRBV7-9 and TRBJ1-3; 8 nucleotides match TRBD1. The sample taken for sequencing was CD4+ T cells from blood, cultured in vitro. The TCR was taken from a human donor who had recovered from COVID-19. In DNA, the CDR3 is TGTGCCAGCAGCTTACCAACAGGGGGAACTGGAAACACCATATATTTT. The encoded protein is CASSLPTGGTGNTIYF. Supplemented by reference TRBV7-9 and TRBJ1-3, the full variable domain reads DTGVSQNPRHKITKRGQNVTFRCDPISEHNRLYWYRQTLGQGPEFLTYFQNEAQLEKSRLLSDRFSAERPKGSFSTLEIQRTEQGDSAMYLCASSLPTGGTGNTIYFGEGSWLTVV.